The clone carrying this T cell receptor (beta chain) has just a few counts. Trimming shortened V by 0 bases and J by 11 bases, and 11 bases separated the two germline ends. Per the germline V gene, CDR1 is SEHNR and CDR2 is FQNEAQ (reference sequence). This CDR3 region has 14 residues. The sample originates from a study of T-cell reconstitution after alpha-beta-depleted transplantation in children. Library preparation (for TCRbeta) was performed with unique molecular identifiers. From the PCR reads, TCRdb called clonotypes with MiXCR, one entry per CDR3 protein. The sample lists about 350,000 distinct CDR3 sequences, about an eighth seen once, with about 4% in the top ten.

The V gene is TRBV7-9, the J gene TRBJ1-6; no reliable D call. Sequencing was performed on PBMCs, taken from the stem cell graft. The sequence was obtained from a human donor who donated a stem cell graft to a child with Fanconi anemia. CDR3 bases: TGTGCCAGCAGCTTAGCAACCGACGGGACACCCCTCCACTTT. Its translation: CASSLATDGTPLHF.